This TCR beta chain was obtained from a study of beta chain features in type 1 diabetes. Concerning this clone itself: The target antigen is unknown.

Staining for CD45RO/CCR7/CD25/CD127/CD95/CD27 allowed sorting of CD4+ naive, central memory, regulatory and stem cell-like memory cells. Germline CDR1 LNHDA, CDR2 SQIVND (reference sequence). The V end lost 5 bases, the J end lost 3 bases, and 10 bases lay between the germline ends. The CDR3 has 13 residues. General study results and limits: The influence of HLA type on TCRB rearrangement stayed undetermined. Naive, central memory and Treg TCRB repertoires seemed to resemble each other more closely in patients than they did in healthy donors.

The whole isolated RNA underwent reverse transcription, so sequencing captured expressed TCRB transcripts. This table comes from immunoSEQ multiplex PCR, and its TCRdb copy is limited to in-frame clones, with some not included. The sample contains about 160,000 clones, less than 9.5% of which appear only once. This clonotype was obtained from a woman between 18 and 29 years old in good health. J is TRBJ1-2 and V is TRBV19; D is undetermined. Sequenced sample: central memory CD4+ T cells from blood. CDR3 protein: CASSVSLDYGYTF. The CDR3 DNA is TGTGCCAGTAGTGTTAGTCTCGACTATGGCTACACCTTC.